The rows below give T cell receptor beta chains drawn from one sample of a study of early stage breast cancer tumors. TCRdb's table, derived via immunoSEQ multiplex PCR, lists solely in-frame clones and lacks some. The sample has around 1,900 clones, 69% seen once; the top ten hold approximately 9.8%. The sequencing input was normal breast tissue next to the tumor. These receptors were taken from a person aged 35 to 50 with breast cancer. CDR3s include the opening cysteine and the closing phenylalanine or tryptophan.

CDR3aa: CASLQGNTEAFF
j_gene: TRBJ1-1
v_gene: TRBV19

CDR3aa: CASSKGWISYEQYF
j_gene: TRBJ2-7
v_gene: TRBV19

CDR3aa: CASNSLQGANTQYF
j_gene: TRBJ2-3
v_gene: TRBV27

CDR3aa: CASSIKDIGYNQPQHF
j_gene: TRBJ1-5
v_gene: TRBV19

CDR3aa: CASSPAGGPREQYF
j_gene: TRBJ2-7
v_gene: TRBV27

CDR3aa: CASRHDYNEQFF
j_gene: TRBJ2-1
v_gene: TRBV6-5

CDR3aa: CASTVSVGGTEAFF
j_gene: TRBJ1-1
v_gene: TRBV7-9

CDR3aa: CASTGGGADTQYF
j_gene: TRBJ2-3
v_gene: TRBV5-4

CDR3aa: CASSLTGVPTDTQYF
j_gene: TRBJ2-3
v_gene: TRBV13

CDR3aa: CASSLGWLRTTEAFF
j_gene: TRBJ1-1
v_gene: TRBV7-9

CDR3aa: CASSPNRIGYTF
j_gene: TRBJ1-2
v_gene: TRBV28

CDR3aa: CASSYSTAPNEQFF
j_gene: TRBJ2-1
v_gene: TRBV6-5

CDR3aa: CASSSWNSPYEQYF
j_gene: TRBJ2-7
v_gene: TRBV5-6

CDR3aa: CASSSQGAGSGTQYF
j_gene: TRBJ2-5
v_gene: TRBV28